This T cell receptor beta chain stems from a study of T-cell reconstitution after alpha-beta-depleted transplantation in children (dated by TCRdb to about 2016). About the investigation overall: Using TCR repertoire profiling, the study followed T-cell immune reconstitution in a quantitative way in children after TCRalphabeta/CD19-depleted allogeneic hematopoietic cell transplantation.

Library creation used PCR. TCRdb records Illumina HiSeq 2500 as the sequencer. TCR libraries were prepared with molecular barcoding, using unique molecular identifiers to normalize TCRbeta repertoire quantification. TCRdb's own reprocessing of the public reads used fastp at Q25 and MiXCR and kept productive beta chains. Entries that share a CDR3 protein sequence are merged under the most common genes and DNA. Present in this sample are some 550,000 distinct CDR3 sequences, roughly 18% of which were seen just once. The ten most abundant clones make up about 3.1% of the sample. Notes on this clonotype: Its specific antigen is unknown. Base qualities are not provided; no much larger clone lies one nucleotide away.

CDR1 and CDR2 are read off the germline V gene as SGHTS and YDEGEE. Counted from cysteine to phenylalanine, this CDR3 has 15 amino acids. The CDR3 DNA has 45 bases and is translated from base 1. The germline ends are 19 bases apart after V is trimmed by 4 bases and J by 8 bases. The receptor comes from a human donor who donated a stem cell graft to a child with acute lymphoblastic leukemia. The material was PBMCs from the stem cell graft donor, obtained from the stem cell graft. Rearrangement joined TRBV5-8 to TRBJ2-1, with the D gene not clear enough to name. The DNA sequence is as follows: TGTGCCAGCAGCGGACGGGCTTCCCTGGCCGATGAGCAGTTCTTC. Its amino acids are CASSGRASLADEQFF.